Listed below are T cell receptor beta chains from one sample, sequenced in a study of blood T cells in healthy people across ages. From the 5' RACE reads, TCRdb called clonotypes with MiXCR, one entry per CDR3 protein. The table shows 710,000 or so distinct CDR3 sequences, with about 30% occurring only once. The specimen sequenced was blood. The origin of the receptors is a woman of 80 years or more in good health. The CDR3 runs from the conserved cysteine through the conserved F or W. Fields, in order: V gene, D gene, J gene, clone size, CDR3 DNA, CDR3 protein. The D gene is left open where the match is weak. Clone sizes are given selectively: once, few, many, or a class where the clone is expanded.

v_gene: TRBV5-1; d_gene: .; j_gene: TRBJ2-5; abundance: .; CDR3nt: TGCGCCAGCAGCGAAGAGACAGGGAGGAGGGAGACCCAGTACTTC; CDR3aa: CASSEETGRRETQYF
v_gene: TRBV7-9; d_gene: .; j_gene: TRBJ2-5; abundance: many; CDR3nt: TGTGCCAGCGCGCGCCCGGGGGAGACCCAGTACTTC; CDR3aa: CASARPGETQYF
v_gene: TRBV12-3/TRBV12-4; d_gene: .; j_gene: TRBJ2-1; abundance: .; CDR3nt: TGTGCCAGCACCCAACTAGCCCTTAATGAGCAGTTCTTC; CDR3aa: CASTQLALNEQFF
v_gene: TRBV7-9; d_gene: .; j_gene: TRBJ1-2; abundance: many; CDR3nt: TGTGCCAGCAGCCCCTCGGGGAACTATGGCTACACCTTC; CDR3aa: CASSPSGNYGYTF
v_gene: TRBV18; d_gene: .; j_gene: TRBJ1-4; abundance: .; CDR3nt: TGTGCCGGCTCACGGGCAACTAATGGAAAACTGTTTTTT; CDR3aa: CAGSRATNGKLFF
v_gene: TRBV5-1; d_gene: .; j_gene: TRBJ2-7; abundance: .; CDR3nt: TGCGCCAGCGGAGAGAGCGTAACCTCCTGCGAGCAGTACTTC; CDR3aa: CASGESVTSCEQYF
v_gene: TRBV29-1; d_gene: .; j_gene: TRBJ2-7; abundance: few; CDR3nt: TGCAGCGTTTCGATCCTGGGTCCCTACGAGCAGTACTTC; CDR3aa: CSVSILGPYEQYF
v_gene: TRBV4-2; d_gene: .; j_gene: TRBJ2-1; abundance: .; CDR3nt: TGTGCCAGCAGCCAAGTCCGGGGGCGTCTAAGTGAGCAGTTCTTC; CDR3aa: CASSQVRGRLSEQFF
v_gene: TRBV7-2; d_gene: TRBD2; j_gene: TRBJ2-7; abundance: .; CDR3nt: TGTGCCGGCAGCCTAACTAGCGGACTCTACGAGCAGTACTTC; CDR3aa: CAGSLTSGLYEQYF
v_gene: TRBV20-1; d_gene: .; j_gene: TRBJ2-7; abundance: many; CDR3nt: TGCAGTGCCCTAGGGTCCCGGGACTCTTCTCCCTACGAGCAGTACTTC; CDR3aa: CSALGSRDSSPYEQYF
v_gene: TRBV13; d_gene: .; j_gene: TRBJ2-7; abundance: once; CDR3nt: TGTGCCAGTAGCGTCGGGTTCTCCTACGAGCAGTACTTC; CDR3aa: CASSVGFSYEQYF
v_gene: TRBV7-2; d_gene: .; j_gene: TRBJ2-7; abundance: many; CDR3nt: TGTGCCAGCAGCTTAGGAAGAGGAGGGATTTTCTCCTACGAGCAGTACTTC; CDR3aa: CASSLGRGGIFSYEQYF
v_gene: TRBV29-1; d_gene: .; j_gene: TRBJ2-2; abundance: .; CDR3nt: TGCAGCGTTGACGTCGGGACACAAACAAACACCGGGGAGCCGTTTTTT; CDR3aa: CSVDVGTQTNTGEPFF
v_gene: TRBV20-1; d_gene: .; j_gene: TRBJ1-2; abundance: .; CDR3nt: TGCAGTGCTAGAGATTCCCGTCTAGTTTATGGCTACACCTTC; CDR3aa: CSARDSRLVYGYTF
v_gene: TRBV29-1; d_gene: TRBD1; j_gene: TRBJ2-1; abundance: few; CDR3nt: TGCAGCGTTGAACGGGCAGGGGGCTCTGCGGCGCCCTATTACAATGAGCAGTTCTTC; CDR3aa: CSVERAGGSAAPYYNEQFF
v_gene: TRBV25-1; d_gene: .; j_gene: TRBJ1-1; abundance: few; CDR3nt: TGTGCCAGCAGTGGGGACTCAGGGTTTGCTGAAGCTTTCTTT; CDR3aa: CASSGDSGFAEAFF
v_gene: TRBV15; d_gene: .; j_gene: TRBJ2-1; abundance: many; CDR3nt: TGTGCCACCAGCAGAGAGGGGGGTTTTCCCTACAATGAGCAGTTCTTC; CDR3aa: CATSREGGFPYNEQFF
v_gene: TRBV7-2; d_gene: TRBD2; j_gene: TRBJ2-3; abundance: many; CDR3nt: TGTGCCAGCAGCTTAGATACTAGCGGGGCCTCGGGTGCGCAGTATTTT; CDR3aa: CASSLDTSGASGAQYF
v_gene: TRBV12-3/TRBV12-4; d_gene: .; j_gene: TRBJ2-3; abundance: .; CDR3nt: TGTGCCAGCAGCGGAGGACGGTTCGGGCGCGCAGATGCGCAATATTTC; CDR3aa: CASSGGRFGRADAQYF
v_gene: TRBV7-8; d_gene: .; j_gene: TRBJ2-1; abundance: .; CDR3nt: TGTGCCAGCAGCTTAGGCGAGCGGTTCAACTCCTACAATGAGCAGTTCTTC; CDR3aa: CASSLGERFNSYNEQFF
v_gene: TRBV7-3; d_gene: .; j_gene: TRBJ2-7; abundance: many; CDR3nt: TGTGCCAGCAGCCCCTTGTCTGGCTACGAGCAGTACTTC; CDR3aa: CASSPLSGYEQYF
v_gene: TRBV21-1; d_gene: .; j_gene: TRBJ1-5; abundance: .; CDR3nt: TGTGCCAGCAGCAAAGAGGACAGGCCGGGTCAGCCCCAGCATTTT; CDR3aa: CASSKEDRPGQPQHF
v_gene: TRBV5-1; d_gene: TRBD1; j_gene: TRBJ1-5; abundance: .; CDR3nt: TGCGCCAGCAGCCCAGGGACAGGGGGTAATCAGCCCCAGCGTTTT; CDR3aa: CASSPGTGGNQPQRF
v_gene: TRBV9; d_gene: .; j_gene: TRBJ2-5; abundance: many; CDR3nt: TGTGCCAGCAGCCCAGGACAGCAGAAAGAGACCCAGTACTTC; CDR3aa: CASSPGQQKETQYF
v_gene: TRBV28; d_gene: .; j_gene: TRBJ1-2; abundance: .; CDR3nt: TGTGCCAGCAGCTCCCCGGCGGGTAACTATGGCTACACCTTC; CDR3aa: CASSSPAGNYGYTF
v_gene: TRBV6-1; d_gene: .; j_gene: TRBJ1-2; abundance: many; CDR3nt: TGTGCCAGCAGTGAAGCGCGCAGAGTGGGTGGCTACACCTTC; CDR3aa: CASSEARRVGGYTF
v_gene: TRBV27; d_gene: .; j_gene: TRBJ2-5; abundance: many; CDR3nt: TGTGCCAGCAGTCCCATGTACCAAGAGACCCAGTACTTC; CDR3aa: CASSPMYQETQYF
v_gene: TRBV12-3/TRBV12-4; d_gene: TRBD2; j_gene: TRBJ2-6; abundance: many; CDR3nt: TGTGCCAGCAGCCCGAAGGTAGCGGGGGTAAACTCTGGGGCCAACGTCCTGACTTTC; CDR3aa: CASSPKVAGVNSGANVLTF
v_gene: TRBV5-7; d_gene: .; j_gene: TRBJ1-2; abundance: many; CDR3nt: TGTGCCAGCAGTTTTGAGAGTCTGGGACGCGACTATGGCTACACCTTC; CDR3aa: CASSFESLGRDYGYTF
v_gene: TRBV7-2; d_gene: .; j_gene: TRBJ2-5; abundance: many; CDR3nt: TGTGCCAGCAGCTTTCAACCTCAAGAGACCCAGTACTTC; CDR3aa: CASSFQPQETQYF
v_gene: TRBV29-1; d_gene: .; j_gene: TRBJ2-3; abundance: once; CDR3nt: TGCAGCGTTGAGGTGGCGGGAATGAATACGCAGTATTTT; CDR3aa: CSVEVAGMNTQYF
v_gene: TRBV5-1; d_gene: TRBD1; j_gene: TRBJ1-1; abundance: .; CDR3nt: TGCGCCAGCAGCTTCCAGGGACAGGGGAGAGATGAAGCTTTCTTT; CDR3aa: CASSFQGQGRDEAFF
v_gene: TRBV28; d_gene: .; j_gene: TRBJ2-7; abundance: .; CDR3nt: TGTGCCAGCAGCTCATGGTACGAGCAGTACTTC; CDR3aa: CASSSWYEQYF
v_gene: TRBV18; d_gene: .; j_gene: TRBJ1-2; abundance: many; CDR3nt: TGTGCCAGCTCACCTTCGACAGGTCACGGCTATGGCTACACCTTC; CDR3aa: CASSPSTGHGYGYTF
v_gene: TRBV6-2/TRBV6-3; d_gene: TRBD2; j_gene: TRBJ2-3; abundance: many; CDR3nt: TGTGCCAGCAGTTATCTAGCGGGGGGAAATACGCAGTATTTT; CDR3aa: CASSYLAGGNTQYF
v_gene: TRBV30; d_gene: TRBD1; j_gene: TRBJ1-5; abundance: few; CDR3nt: TGTGCCTGGAATTTGGACGACAGGGACAATCAGCCCCAGCATTTT; CDR3aa: CAWNLDDRDNQPQHF
v_gene: TRBV6-2/TRBV6-3; d_gene: .; j_gene: TRBJ1-2; abundance: many; CDR3nt: TGTGCCAGCAGTTACTCGTGGCGGGACGGCTACACCTTC; CDR3aa: CASSYSWRDGYTF
v_gene: TRBV12-3/TRBV12-4; d_gene: .; j_gene: TRBJ2-1; abundance: many; CDR3nt: TGTGCCAGCAGTTTTCGACAGATTGAGCAGTTCTTC; CDR3aa: CASSFRQIEQFF
v_gene: TRBV12-5; d_gene: .; j_gene: TRBJ2-7; abundance: .; CDR3nt: TGTGCTAGTGCTCCTGACCTCTTCTACGAGCAGTACTTC; CDR3aa: CASAPDLFYEQYF
v_gene: TRBV12-3/TRBV12-4; d_gene: TRBD2; j_gene: TRBJ2-3; abundance: many; CDR3nt: TGTGCCAGCAGTTTTGGGGGACTAGCGGGGGGGGCTAGCACAGATACGCAGTATTTT; CDR3aa: CASSFGGLAGGASTDTQYF
v_gene: TRBV12-3/TRBV12-4; d_gene: .; j_gene: TRBJ1-5; abundance: many; CDR3nt: TGTGCCAGCCGCGGGGCAGGGCGGCAGCCCCAGCATTTT; CDR3aa: CASRGAGRQPQHF
v_gene: TRBV4-1; d_gene: .; j_gene: TRBJ1-2; abundance: many; CDR3nt: TGCGCCAGCAGCCAAGATAGTGGACCGTTCGCCTATGGCTACACCTTC; CDR3aa: CASSQDSGPFAYGYTF
v_gene: TRBV5-6; d_gene: TRBD2; j_gene: TRBJ2-5; abundance: many; CDR3nt: TGTGCCAGCAGCTTGGGGGTAGCGGGGCACCAAGAGACCCAGTACTTC; CDR3aa: CASSLGVAGHQETQYF
v_gene: TRBV25-1; d_gene: TRBD1; j_gene: TRBJ1-1; abundance: few; CDR3nt: TGTGCCAGCAGTGAATTAAACAGGGGGAACACTGAAGCTTTCTTT; CDR3aa: CASSELNRGNTEAFF
v_gene: TRBV12-3/TRBV12-4; d_gene: .; j_gene: TRBJ2-3; abundance: .; CDR3nt: TGTGCCAGCAGTTTTTACGCAGATGTGGAGTATTTT; CDR3aa: CASSFYADVEYF
v_gene: TRBV5-1; d_gene: TRBD2; j_gene: TRBJ2-7; abundance: .; CDR3nt: TGCGCCAGTCGGCGAGTAGCGGGATCCGTCGAGCAGTACTTC; CDR3aa: CASRRVAGSVEQYF
v_gene: TRBV5-1; d_gene: TRBD2; j_gene: TRBJ2-5; abundance: .; CDR3nt: TGCGCCAGCAGCTTGACTAGCGGGAGTCAAGAGACCCAGTACTTC; CDR3aa: CASSLTSGSQETQYF
v_gene: TRBV19; d_gene: .; j_gene: TRBJ2-1; abundance: many; CDR3nt: TGTGCCAGTAGTATAGCATCGAACAATGAGCAGTTCTTC; CDR3aa: CASSIASNNEQFF
v_gene: TRBV6-5; d_gene: .; j_gene: TRBJ2-7; abundance: many; CDR3nt: TGTGCCAGCAGTTACGGGGTAGGGACGGCCTACGAGCAGTACTTC; CDR3aa: CASSYGVGTAYEQYF
v_gene: TRBV5-1; d_gene: TRBD1; j_gene: TRBJ1-2; abundance: few; CDR3nt: TGCGCCAGCAGCTTGTTTGGGGACAGCCGATATGGCTACACCTTC; CDR3aa: CASSLFGDSRYGYTF
v_gene: TRBV4-2; d_gene: .; j_gene: TRBJ1-2; abundance: many; CDR3nt: TGTGCCAGCAGCCAAACCCGGGGGCTTAACTATGGCTACACCTTC; CDR3aa: CASSQTRGLNYGYTF
v_gene: TRBV7-3; d_gene: .; j_gene: TRBJ2-5; abundance: many; CDR3nt: TGTGCCAGCAGCTTAACGCCCCGAAAAGAGACCCAGTACTTC; CDR3aa: CASSLTPRKETQYF
v_gene: TRBV20-1; d_gene: TRBD2; j_gene: TRBJ2-1; abundance: once; CDR3nt: TGCAGTGCTAGTCTAACTAGCGGGAACTCTGAGCAGTTCTTC; CDR3aa: CSASLTSGNSEQFF
v_gene: TRBV18; d_gene: .; j_gene: TRBJ2-7; abundance: many; CDR3nt: TGTGCCAGCTCAGGGGGCAGAACCTCCTACGAGCAGTACTTC; CDR3aa: CASSGGRTSYEQYF
v_gene: TRBV7-2; d_gene: .; j_gene: TRBJ1-2; abundance: few; CDR3nt: TGTGCCAGCAGCTTAGTAAACAGGGTGGCTGGCTACACCTTC; CDR3aa: CASSLVNRVAGYTF